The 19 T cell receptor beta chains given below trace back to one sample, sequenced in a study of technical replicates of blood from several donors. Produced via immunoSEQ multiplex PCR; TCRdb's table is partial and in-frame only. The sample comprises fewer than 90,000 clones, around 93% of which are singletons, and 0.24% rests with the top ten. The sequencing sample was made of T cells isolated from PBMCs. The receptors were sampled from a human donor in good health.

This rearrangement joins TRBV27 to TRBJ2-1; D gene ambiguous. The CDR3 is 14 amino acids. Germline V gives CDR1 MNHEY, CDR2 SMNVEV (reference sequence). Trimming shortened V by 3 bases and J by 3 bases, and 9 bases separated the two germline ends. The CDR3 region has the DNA TGTGCCAGCAGTTTTGTAGCAAACTACAATGAGCAGTTCTTC. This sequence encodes CASSFVANYNEQFF.

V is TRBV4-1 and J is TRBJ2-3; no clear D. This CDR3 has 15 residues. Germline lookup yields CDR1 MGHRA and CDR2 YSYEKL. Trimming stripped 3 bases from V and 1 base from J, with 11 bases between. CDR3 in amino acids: CASSQGLRGTDTQYF. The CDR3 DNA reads TGCGCCAGCAGCCAGGGTCTCCGGGGCACAGATACGCAGTATTTT.

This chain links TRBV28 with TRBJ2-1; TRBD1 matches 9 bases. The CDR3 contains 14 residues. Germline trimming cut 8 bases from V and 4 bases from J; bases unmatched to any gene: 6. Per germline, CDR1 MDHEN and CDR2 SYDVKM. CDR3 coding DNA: TGTGCCAGCCAGGGACAGGGCGCATACAATGAGCAGTTCTTC. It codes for CASQGQGAYNEQFF. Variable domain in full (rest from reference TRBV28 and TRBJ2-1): DVKVTQSSRYLVKRTGEKVFLECVQDMDHENMFWYRQDPGLGLRLIYFSYDVKMKEKGDIPEGYSVSREKKERFSLILESASTNQTSMYLCASQGQGAYNEQFFGPGTRLTVL.

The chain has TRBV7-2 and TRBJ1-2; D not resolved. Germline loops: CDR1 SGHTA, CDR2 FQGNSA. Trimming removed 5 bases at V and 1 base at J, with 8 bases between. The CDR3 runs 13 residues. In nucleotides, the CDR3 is TGTGCCAGCAGCCTCGGGGTTAACTATGGCTACACCTTC. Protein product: CASSLGVNYGYTF.

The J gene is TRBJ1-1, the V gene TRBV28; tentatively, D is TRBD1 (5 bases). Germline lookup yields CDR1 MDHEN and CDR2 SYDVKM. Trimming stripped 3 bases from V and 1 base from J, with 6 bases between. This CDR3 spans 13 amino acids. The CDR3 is CASSFTGNTEAFF. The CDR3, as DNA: TGTGCCAGCAGTTTTACAGGGAACACTGAAGCTTTCTTT. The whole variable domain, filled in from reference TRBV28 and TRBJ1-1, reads DVKVTQSSRYLVKRTGEKVFLECVQDMDHENMFWYRQDPGLGLRLIYFSYDVKMKEKGDIPEGYSVSREKKERFSLILESASTNQTSMYLCASSFTGNTEAFFGQGTRLTVV.

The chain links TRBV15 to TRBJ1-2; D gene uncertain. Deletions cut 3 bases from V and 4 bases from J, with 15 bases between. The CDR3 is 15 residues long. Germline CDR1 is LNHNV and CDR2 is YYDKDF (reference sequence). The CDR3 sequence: CATSSPNDRGYGYTF. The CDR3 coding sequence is TGTGCCACCAGCAGTCCAAACGACCGGGGCTATGGCTACACCTTC.

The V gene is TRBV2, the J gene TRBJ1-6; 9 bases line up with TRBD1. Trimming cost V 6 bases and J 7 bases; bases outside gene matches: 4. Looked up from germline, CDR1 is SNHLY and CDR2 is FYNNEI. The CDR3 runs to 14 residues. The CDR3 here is CASSRDRVNSPLHF. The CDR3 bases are TGTGCCAGCAGCCGGGACAGGGTGAATTCACCCCTCCACTTT.

The CDR3 DNA reads TGTGCCAGCAGCTTGGACTGGGGCTGGCAGTTCTTC. This codes for CASSLDWGWQFF. The V call is TRBV5-4, the J call TRBJ2-1; the D gene is possibly TRBD1 (5 bases). The germline CDR1 and CDR2 sequences are SGHNT and YYREEE (reference sequence). This CDR3 comprises 12 residues. The germline V and J ends were trimmed by 0 bases and 12 bases, with 10 bases remaining between them.

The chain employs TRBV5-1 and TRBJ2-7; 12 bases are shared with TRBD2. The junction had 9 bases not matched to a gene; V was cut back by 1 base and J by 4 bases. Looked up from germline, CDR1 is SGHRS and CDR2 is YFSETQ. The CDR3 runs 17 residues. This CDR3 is CASSLSLAGGPLYEQYF. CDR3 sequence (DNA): TGCGCCAGCAGCTTGAGTCTAGCGGGAGGGCCGTTGTACGAGCAGTACTTC.

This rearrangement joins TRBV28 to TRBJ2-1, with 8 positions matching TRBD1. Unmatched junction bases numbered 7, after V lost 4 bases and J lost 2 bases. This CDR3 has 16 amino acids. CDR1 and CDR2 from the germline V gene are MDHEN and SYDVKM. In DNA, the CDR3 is TGTGCCAGCAGTTCCTCCGGGACAGGAGCCTACAATGAGCAGTTCTTC. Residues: CASSSSGTGAYNEQFF.

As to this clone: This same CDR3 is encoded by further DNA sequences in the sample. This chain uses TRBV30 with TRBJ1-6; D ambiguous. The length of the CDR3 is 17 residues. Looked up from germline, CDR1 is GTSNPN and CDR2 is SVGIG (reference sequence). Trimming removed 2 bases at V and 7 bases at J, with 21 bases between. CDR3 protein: CAWSTARATKSNSPLHF. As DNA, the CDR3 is TGTGCCTGGAGTACTGCTCGCGCAACGAAGTCAAATTCACCCCTCCACTTT.

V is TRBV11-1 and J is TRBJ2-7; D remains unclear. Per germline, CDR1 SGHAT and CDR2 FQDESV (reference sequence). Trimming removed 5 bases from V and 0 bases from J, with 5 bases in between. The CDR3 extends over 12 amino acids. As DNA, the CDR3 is TGTGCCAGCAGCCCCCACTCCTACGAGCAGTACTTC. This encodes CASSPHSYEQYF. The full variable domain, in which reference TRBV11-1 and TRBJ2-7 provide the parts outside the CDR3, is EAEVAQSPRYKITEKSQAVAFWCDPISGHATLYWYRQILGQGPELLVQFQDESVVDDSQLPKDRFSAERLKGVDSTLKIQPAELGDSAMYLCASSPHSYEQYFGPGTRLTVT.

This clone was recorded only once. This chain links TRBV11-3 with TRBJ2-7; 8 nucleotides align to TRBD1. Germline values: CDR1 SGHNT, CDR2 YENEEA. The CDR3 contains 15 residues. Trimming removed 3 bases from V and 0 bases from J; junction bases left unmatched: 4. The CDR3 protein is CASSFGQGGSYEQYF. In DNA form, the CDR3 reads TGTGCCAGCAGCTTTGGACAGGGCGGCTCCTACGAGCAGTACTTC.

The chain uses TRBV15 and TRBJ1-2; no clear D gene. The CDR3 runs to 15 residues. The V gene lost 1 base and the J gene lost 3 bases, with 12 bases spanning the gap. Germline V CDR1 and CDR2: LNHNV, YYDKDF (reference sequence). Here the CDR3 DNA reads TGTGCCACCAGCAGAGGTTACGCGGAAGACTATGGCTACACCTTC. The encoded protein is CATSRGYAEDYGYTF. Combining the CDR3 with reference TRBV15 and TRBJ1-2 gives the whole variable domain DAMVIQNPRYQVTQFGKPVTLSCSQTLNHNVMYWYQQKSSQAPKLLFHYYDKDFNNEADTPDNFQSRRPNTSFCFLDIRSPGLGDTAMYLCATSRGYAEDYGYTFGSGTRLTVV.

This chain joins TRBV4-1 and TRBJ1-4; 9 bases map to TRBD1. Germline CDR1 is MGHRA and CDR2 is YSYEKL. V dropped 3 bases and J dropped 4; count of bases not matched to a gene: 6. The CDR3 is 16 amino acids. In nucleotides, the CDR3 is TGCGCCAGCAGCCAGCACAGGGGGCCGGGTAATGAAAAACTGTTTTTT. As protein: CASSQHRGPGNEKLFF.

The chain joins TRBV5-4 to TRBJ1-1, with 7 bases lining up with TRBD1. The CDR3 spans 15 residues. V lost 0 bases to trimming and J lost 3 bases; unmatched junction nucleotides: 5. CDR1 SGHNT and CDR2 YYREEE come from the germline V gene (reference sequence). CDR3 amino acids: CASSLGTGGDTEAFF. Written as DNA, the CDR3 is TGTGCCAGCAGCTTGGGGACAGGAGGGGACACTGAAGCTTTCTTT.

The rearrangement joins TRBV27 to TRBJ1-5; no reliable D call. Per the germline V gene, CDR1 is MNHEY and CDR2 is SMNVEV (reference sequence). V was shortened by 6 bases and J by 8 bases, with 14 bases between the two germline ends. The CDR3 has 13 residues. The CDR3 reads CASSNLGQEPQHF. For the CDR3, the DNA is TGTGCCAGCAGCAACCTCGGTCAGGAGCCCCAGCATTTT.

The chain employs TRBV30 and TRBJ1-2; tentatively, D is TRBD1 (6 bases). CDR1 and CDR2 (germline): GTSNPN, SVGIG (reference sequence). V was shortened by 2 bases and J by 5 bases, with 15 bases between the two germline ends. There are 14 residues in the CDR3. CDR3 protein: CAWSLGGRWYGYTF. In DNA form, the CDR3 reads TGTGCCTGGAGTTTGGGGGGGCGATGGTATGGCTACACCTTC.

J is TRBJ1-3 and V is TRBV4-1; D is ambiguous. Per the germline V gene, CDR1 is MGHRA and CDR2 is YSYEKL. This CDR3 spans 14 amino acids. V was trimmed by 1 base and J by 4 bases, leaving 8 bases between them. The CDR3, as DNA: TGCGCCAGCAGCCAAGGGTCCAGGGGAAACACCATATATTTT. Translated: CASSQGSRGNTIYF.